This TCR beta chain came from a study of response to subunit inactivated influenza vaccine. The CDR3 is 15 amino acids. Trimming cost V 5 bases and J 0 bases, with 14 bases left between them. The germline CDR1 and CDR2 sequences are MNHEY and SMNVEV (reference sequence). Study-wide results and limits: Authors suggested that a seasonal influenza vaccination recruits few new T cells each time.

This clonotype has just a few counts. What it binds is not known. TCRdb passed the RT-PCR reads through MiXCR, listing each CDR3 protein once. This sample yields roughly 460,000 distinct CDR3 sequences, of which approximately 9.9% are seen a single time; roughly 12% belongs to the top ten. J is TRBJ2-7 and V is TRBV27, with D tentatively TRBD1 (6 bases). The starting material was PBMCs from blood, obtained more than 35 days after vaccination. The sequence was collected from a man over 45 who received an inactivated influenza vaccine. The CDR3, as DNA: TGTGCCAGCAGTATCACGAGGGGGAACTCCTACGAGCAGTACTTC. Protein sequence: CASSITRGNSYEQYF.